What follows describes a single T cell receptor beta chain. The antigen is unknown. With 7 bases removed from V and 5 bases from J, the gap between germline ends came to 17 bases. The CDR3 consists of 14 residues. Looked up from germline, CDR1 is LNHDA and CDR2 is SQIVND (reference sequence). The entry originates in a study of T cell clonotyping in hematopoietic cell transplantation. The study, taken as a whole, reports: Few recipient clonotypes overlapped donors; over 95% were de novo at given depth.

Clones were read by immunoSEQ multiplex PCR, and TCRdb kept only the in-frame ones, dropping some. There are under 9,500 clones in the sample; roughly 79% occur only once, and 45% lies in the top ten. The TCR was taken from a female patient aged 45-60 years who had an allogeneic stem cell transplant from a related donor, so the T cells may come from the graft donor. Some clones in this sample may be carry-over from other donors' samples. The specimen was peripheral blood mononuclear cells, collected 180 days after allogeneic stem cell transplant. This chain uses TRBV19 with TRBJ1-2, with D hard to call. The CDR3 DNA follows: TGTGCCAGTACCCCCTCCGAACGGGGATATGGCTACACCTTC. Its translation: CASTPSERGYGYTF.